This entry lists 28 T cell receptor beta chains sequenced from one sample in a study of T cell responses to AZD1222 COVID-19 vaccine. The protocol was immunoSEQ multiplex PCR, while the TCRdb copy is restricted to in-frame clones and leaves out a portion. This sample carries 150,000 to 160,000 clones, less than 90% of them seen once, and the ten largest clones take 5% to 6%. The sequencing used peripheral blood, collected on day 0 of MenACWY control vaccination. These receptors originate from an adult in good health.

The CDR3 reads CSVVRLNTEAFF. CDR3 nucleotide sequence: TGCAGCGTTGTCCGGCTAAACACTGAAGCTTTCTTT. The genes are TRBV29-1 and TRBJ1-1, with D uncertain. Per germline, CDR1 SQVTM and CDR2 ANQGSEA. This CDR3 contains 12 residues. Deletions cut 4 bases from V and 2 bases from J, with 8 bases between.

V gene TRBV3-1 (or the pseudogene TRBV3-2) combines with J gene TRBJ1-1; D not certain. The germline V gene has CDR1 LGHDT and CDR2 YNNKEL (reference sequence). With 0 bases removed from V and 1 base from J, the gap between germline ends came to 15 bases. This CDR3 has 17 residues. In DNA form, the CDR3 reads TGTGCCAGCAGCCAAGACCGCCGCCGACGCTGGAACACTGAAGCTTTCTTT. It translates to CASSQDRRRRWNTEAFF.

The CDR3 region is CASSDPDSYEQYV. The CDR3 DNA sequence: TGCGCCAGCAGTGACCCGGACAGCTACGAGCAGTACGTC. The chain combines TRBV10-1 with TRBJ2-7, with D possibly being TRBD1 (6 bases). The CDR3 has 13 residues. V gave up 3 bases and J gave up 3 bases, with 9 bases separating them. Germline CDR1 reads WNHNN; CDR2 reads SYGVQD (reference sequence).

This clone was detected once. V is TRBV19 and J is TRBJ1-5; D is ambiguous. The V gene lost 4 bases and the J gene lost 7 bases, with 17 bases spanning the gap. The CDR3 spans 15 residues. The germline CDR1 and CDR2 sequences are LNHDA and SQIVND (reference sequence). The CDR3 protein is CASSTPGLPSQPQHF. The CDR3, as DNA: TGTGCCAGTAGTACCCCCGGGTTGCCCTCCCAGCCCCAGCATTTT.

The chain couples TRBV27 to TRBJ1-4; D might be TRBD1 (5 bases). In germline, CDR1 is MNHEY, CDR2 SMNVEV (reference sequence). The CDR3 consists of 16 residues. V gave up 0 bases and J gave up 7 bases, with 15 bases separating them. The CDR3 spells CASSLSSPGQGEKLFF. The CDR3 bases are TGTGCCAGCAGTTTATCGTCGCCAGGGCAAGGTGAAAAACTGTTTTTT.

This clone showed up just a few times. The chain combines TRBV28 with TRBJ1-6; 7 bases match TRBD1. Per the germline V gene, CDR1 is MDHEN and CDR2 is SYDVKM. V shed 2 bases and J 9 bases; nucleotides not matched to a gene: 7. The CDR3 is 15 amino acids. The CDR3 loop reads CASSLPQTGSSPLHF. DNA of the CDR3: TGTGCCAGCAGTTTACCCCAGACAGGGAGTTCACCCCTCCACTTT.

The chain has TRBV6-5 and TRBJ2-7; no clear D gene. Germline V gives CDR1 MNHEY, CDR2 SVGAGI. The ends were cut back, 0 bases at V and 3 bases at J, with 9 bases in the middle. The CDR3 extends over 14 amino acids. CDR3 DNA: TGTGCCAGCAGTTACTCGGAGACATTCTACGAGCAGTACTTC. It yields the protein CASSYSETFYEQYF.

This sequence joins TRBV7-9 and TRBJ1-2, with D maybe TRBD1 (5 bases). Trimming removed 5 bases at V and 4 bases at J, with 14 bases between. This CDR3 comprises 14 residues. Germline V gene sequence: CDR1 SEHNR, CDR2 FQNEAQ (reference sequence). CDR3 sequence (DNA): TGTGCCAGCAGCCCCCCGTCAGGGCTCTATGGCTACACCTTC. Its protein product is CASSPPSGLYGYTF.

This clone has only one observation. The chain recombines TRBV6-6 with TRBJ2-7; D might be TRBD1 (5 bases). CDR3 length equals 12 residues. The ends were cut back, 11 bases at V and 3 bases at J, with 14 bases in the middle. Looked up from germline, CDR1 is MNHNY and CDR2 is SVGAGI (reference sequence). CDR3 in amino acids: CAAGSTYYEQYF. Here the CDR3 DNA reads TGTGCCGCAGGGTCCACCTACTACGAGCAGTACTTC.

CDR3 bases: TGTGCCAGCAGTTTCCTCCAGGGGGCAAAAGGCTACACCTTC. Amino acid sequence: CASSFLQGAKGYTF. The chain joins TRBV6-5 to TRBJ1-2; 8 bases match TRBD1. The J segment lost 8 bases and the V segment lost 4 bases, leaving 9 bases of the junction unmatched. CDR1 is MNHEY and CDR2 is SVGAGI in the germline V gene. This CDR3 is built from 14 residues.

The J gene is TRBJ1-1, the V gene TRBV24-1; 9 nucleotides agree with TRBD1. CDR3 size: 15 residues. Looked up from germline, CDR1 is KGHDR and CDR2 is SFDVKD. Trimming cost V 9 bases and J 1 base; bases outside gene matches: 8. The CDR3 nucleotides read TGTGCCACCCGGGACAGGGATGCACCGAACACTGAAGCTTTCTTT. Protein sequence: CATRDRDAPNTEAFF.

This clone was counted once. The genes are TRBV3-1 (or the pseudogene TRBV3-2) and TRBJ1-3; perhaps TRBD1 as D (5 bases). CDR1 and CDR2 from the germline V gene are LGHDT and YNNKEL (reference sequence). Trimming cost V 1 base and J 3 bases, with 7 bases left between them. This CDR3 has 14 amino acids. CDR3 DNA sequence: TGTGCCAGCAGCCAAGGCAGGGTTGGAAACACCATATATTTT. Its protein product is CASSQGRVGNTIYF.

The chain combines TRBV27 with TRBJ1-1; 7 bases map to TRBD1. CDR1 and CDR2 from the germline V gene are MNHEY and SMNVEV (reference sequence). V trimming: 5 bases; J trimming: 1 base; junction bases outside the gene matches: 13. This CDR3 contains 17 residues. CDR3 DNA sequence: TGTGCCAGCAGTCCATGGGGGAGGGGGCCTAGGAACACTGAAGCTTTCTTT. Translated: CASSPWGRGPRNTEAFF.

This clone was detected only a few times. The chain carries TRBV5-1 and TRBJ2-1; 11 nucleotides match TRBD2. The CDR3 is 16 residues long. V was clipped by 2 bases and J by 6 bases; unmatched bases: 7. CDR1 and CDR2 (germline): SGHRS, YFSETQ. The CDR3 protein is CASSLTLAGGPNEQFF. The CDR3 coding sequence is TGCGCCAGCAGCTTAACGCTAGCGGGAGGTCCCAATGAGCAGTTCTTC.

CDR3 sequence: CASSSWTGNTEAFF. The CDR3 DNA follows: TGTGCCAGCAGCTCCTGGACAGGGAACACTGAAGCTTTCTTT. The chain couples TRBV7-9 to TRBJ1-1; 7 bases align to TRBD1. The CDR3 contains 14 residues. Germline CDR1 reads SEHNR; CDR2 reads FQNEAQ (reference sequence). V lost 4 bases and J lost 1; bases outside the gene matches: 3.

The chain is built from TRBV10-1 and TRBJ2-1; unclear D gene. V was shortened by 2 bases and J by 8 bases, with 7 bases between the two germline ends. The CDR3 is 12 amino acids. Germline assignment: CDR1 WNHNN and CDR2 SYGVQD (reference sequence). In nucleotides, the CDR3 is TGCGCCAGCAGTGAGGCCAGATATGAGCAGTTCTTC. This translates into CASSEARYEQFF.

This rearrangement joins TRBV5-1 to TRBJ1-1; D is possibly TRBD1 (5 bases). Germline loops: CDR1 SGHRS, CDR2 YFSETQ. There are 15 residues in the CDR3. With 0 bases removed from V and 3 bases from J, the gap between germline ends came to 12 bases. CDR3 sequence (DNA): TGCGCCAGCAGCTTGGGTGGGGACGGGGACACTGAAGCTTTCTTT. It yields the protein CASSLGGDGDTEAFF.

The chain links TRBV24-1 to TRBJ2-3; 7 nucleotides line up with TRBD2. V shed 4 bases and J 2 bases; nucleotides not matched to a gene: 11. CDR1 and CDR2 from the germline V gene are KGHDR and SFDVKD. The CDR3 loop spans 17 amino acids. The CDR3 reads CATSDPGLGRFTDTQYF. The CDR3 DNA is TGTGCCACCAGTGACCCTGGACTAGGTCGATTCACAGATACGCAGTATTTT.

The J gene is TRBJ1-2, the V gene TRBV2; possibly TRBD1 for D (5 bases). The germline CDR1 and CDR2 sequences are SNHLY and FYNNEI. Trimming took off 3 bases at V and 5 bases at J, with 13 bases between the two ends. The CDR3 totals 14 residues. CDR3 region: CASSDSTGRYGYTF. For the CDR3, the DNA is TGTGCCAGCAGTGATTCCACAGGTCGATATGGCTACACCTTC. Together with reference TRBV2 and TRBJ1-2, the CDR3 gives the full variable domain: EPEVTQTPSHQVTQMGQEVILRCVPISNHLYFYWYRQILGQKVEFLVSFYNNEISEKSEIFDDQFSVERPDGSNFTLKIRSTKLEDSAMYFCASSDSTGRYGYTFGSGTRLTVV.

The chain is built from TRBV5-1 and TRBJ1-6; D may be TRBD1 (5 bases). Deletions cut 0 bases from V and 0 bases from J, with 16 bases between. This CDR3 has 19 amino acids. Germline V CDR1 and CDR2: SGHRS, YFSETQ. The chain's CDR3 is CASSLVTSTESSYNSPLHF. The DNA of the CDR3 is TGCGCCAGCAGCTTGGTAACCTCGACAGAGAGCTCCTATAATTCACCCCTCCACTTT.

This chain connects TRBV18 to TRBJ2-5; D is perhaps TRBD1 (6 bases). Looked up from germline, CDR1 is KGHSH and CDR2 is LQKENI. Trimming pared 4 bases from V and 0 bases from J, leaving 12 bases between. The CDR3 runs 15 residues. Here the CDR3 reads CASSHLYRDQETQYF. The DNA of the CDR3 is TGTGCCAGCTCACACCTTTACAGGGACCAAGAGACCCAGTACTTC.

The V and J genes are TRBV14 and TRBJ2-7, with D tentatively TRBD1 or TRBD2 (5 bases each). The germline V gene has CDR1 SGHDN and CDR2 FVKESK. This CDR3 contains 15 residues. Trimming shortened V by 1 base and J by 5 bases, and 15 bases separated the two germline ends. The CDR3, as DNA: TGTGCCAGCAGCCAAGGGGGCATTCTGGGAGACGAGCAGTACTTC. The encoded protein is CASSQGGILGDEQYF. The variable domain in full, completed from reference TRBV14 and TRBJ2-7, reads EAGVTQFPSHSVIEKGQTVTLRCDPISGHDNLYWYRRVMGKEIKFLLHFVKESKQDESGMPNNRFLAERTGGTYSTLKVQPAELEDSGVYFCASSQGGILGDEQYFGPGTRLTVT.

V usage is TRBV29-1 and J usage is TRBJ1-4; 7 bases match TRBD1. The CDR3 is made up of 12 amino acids. CDR1 and CDR2 from the germline V gene are SQVTM and ANQGSEA. Germline trimming cut 7 bases from V and 6 bases from J; bases unmatched to any gene: 5. CDR3 bases: TGCAGCGCCCTCGACAGGGATGAAAAACTGTTTTTT. Protein sequence: CSALDRDEKLFF.

The V gene is TRBV19, the J gene TRBJ1-2; the match to TRBD1 covers 7 bases. The germline V gene encodes CDR1 LNHDA and CDR2 SQIVND (reference sequence). This CDR3 has 13 amino acids. The J segment lost 7 bases and the V segment lost 4 bases, leaving 6 bases of the junction unmatched. The CDR3 sequence: CASSRDRAGGYTF. DNA of the CDR3: TGTGCCAGTAGTAGAGACAGGGCGGGTGGCTACACCTTC.

J is TRBJ1-3 and V is TRBV28; 7 bases are shared with TRBD1. This CDR3 comprises 14 residues. The trim removed 8 bases at V and 4 bases at J, leaving 8 bases unmatched. Germline loops: CDR1 MDHEN, CDR2 SYDVKM. CDR3 DNA: TGTGCCAGCCATAAGGGGGCGCGGGGAAACACCATATATTTT. Translating it yields CASHKGARGNTIYF. Drawing the rest from reference TRBV28 and TRBJ1-3, the complete variable domain is DVKVTQSSRYLVKRTGEKVFLECVQDMDHENMFWYRQDPGLGLRLIYFSYDVKMKEKGDIPEGYSVSREKKERFSLILESASTNQTSMYLCASHKGARGNTIYFGEGSWLTVV.

The chain links TRBV11-1 to TRBJ2-7; 7 nucleotides line up with TRBD1. The CDR3 has 12 residues. Unmatched junction bases numbered 11, after V lost 6 bases and J lost 12 bases. The germline V gene has CDR1 SGHAT and CDR2 FQDESV (reference sequence). This chain's CDR3 is CASSLDRRRPYF. The CDR3 nucleotides read TGTGCCAGCAGTTTGGACAGGCGTCGCCCGTACTTC.

This clone was seen only once. J is TRBJ1-1 and V is TRBV9; tentative D call: TRBD1 (6 bases). Germline V lookup: CDR1 SGDLS, CDR2 YYNGEE. The length of the CDR3 is 15 residues. Trimming removed 3 bases from V and 0 bases from J, with 12 bases in between. CDR3 amino acids: CASSDGQRLNTEAFF. DNA for the CDR3: TGTGCCAGCAGCGACGGACAGAGACTGAACACTGAAGCTTTCTTT.

J is TRBJ2-2 and V is TRBV7-2; weak D call: TRBD1 (5 bases). The CDR3 contains 15 residues. Germline V gene lookup returns CDR1 SGHTA and CDR2 FQGNSA. Trimming removed 6 bases at V and 4 bases at J, with 15 bases between. CDR3 sequence reads: CASSFPDQGTGELFF. The CDR3 DNA is TGTGCCAGCAGTTTTCCAGATCAGGGCACCGGGGAGCTGTTTTTT.